This T cell receptor (beta chain) is from a study of identical twins. Germline CDR1 is SNHLY and CDR2 is FYNNEI. There are 16 residues in the CDR3. V was pared by 7 bases and J by 5 bases, with 12 bases of the junction left unmatched. Via MiXCR, TCRdb re-called the 5' RACE reads, giving one row per CDR3 protein. In the table there are hundreds of thousands of distinct CDR3 sequences, approximately 22% of which are singletons. These data were also reused for a study on T cells expressing NK-cell markers.

Sequencing input: PBMCs. The chain uses TRBV2 and TRBJ2-3; 10 bases are a match to TRBD2. This TCR came from a young woman in good health. The chain's CDR3 is CASTGAGGPSVDTQYF. The CDR3, as DNA: TGTGCCAGCACAGGAGCGGGAGGGCCCTCCGTAGATACGCAGTATTTT.